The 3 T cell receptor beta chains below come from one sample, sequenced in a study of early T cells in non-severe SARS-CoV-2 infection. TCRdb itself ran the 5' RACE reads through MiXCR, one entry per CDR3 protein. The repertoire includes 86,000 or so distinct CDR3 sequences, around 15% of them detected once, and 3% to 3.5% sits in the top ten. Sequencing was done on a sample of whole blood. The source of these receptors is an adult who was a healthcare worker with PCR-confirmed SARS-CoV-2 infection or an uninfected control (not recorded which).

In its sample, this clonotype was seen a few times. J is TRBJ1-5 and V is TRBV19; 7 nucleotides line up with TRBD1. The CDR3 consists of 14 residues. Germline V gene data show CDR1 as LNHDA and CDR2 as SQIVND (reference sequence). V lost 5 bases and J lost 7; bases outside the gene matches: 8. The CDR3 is CASSRQGRGQPQHF. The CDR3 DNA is TGTGCCAGTAGTCGACAGGGCCGGGGACAGCCCCAGCATTTT.

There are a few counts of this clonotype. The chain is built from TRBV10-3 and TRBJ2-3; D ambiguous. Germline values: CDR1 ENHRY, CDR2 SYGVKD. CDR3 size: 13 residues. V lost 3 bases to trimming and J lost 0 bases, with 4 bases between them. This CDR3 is CAISDTSTDTQYF. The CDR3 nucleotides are TGTGCCATCAGTGATACTAGCACAGATACGCAGTATTTT.

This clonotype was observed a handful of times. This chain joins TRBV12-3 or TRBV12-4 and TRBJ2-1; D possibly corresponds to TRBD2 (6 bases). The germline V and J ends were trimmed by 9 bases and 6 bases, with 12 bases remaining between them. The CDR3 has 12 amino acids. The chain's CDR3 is CASTLGGNEQFF. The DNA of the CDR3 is TGTGCCAGTACGTTGGGGGGCAATGAGCAGTTCTTC.